A selection of T cell receptor beta chains follows, all from one sample in a study of shared clonotypes between healthy human individuals. Only in-frame clones appear in the TCRdb table, and some are missing; sequencing was by immunoSEQ multiplex PCR. The sample has over 800,000 clones; almost 95% are singletons. Sequencing was performed on naive CD8+ T cells sorted from blood. These receptors came from a young man in good health. Each CDR3 is given with its conserved first and last residue. The order of the fields is V gene, J gene, D gene, clone size, CDR3 protein, CDR3 DNA. A D gene is named only where the DNA matches it firmly. Not all rows give a size; the values are once, few, many and, for expanded clones, a class.

V: TRBV28
J: TRBJ1-1
D: NA
size: NA
CDR3: CASSFDRSKMNTEAFF
DNA: TGTGCCAGCAGTTTCGACAGATCTAAAATGAACACTGAAGCTTTCTTT

V: TRBV7-9
J: TRBJ2-5
D: TRBD1
size: NA
CDR3: CASSPDRVRETQYF
DNA: TGTGCCAGCAGCCCGGACAGGGTAAGGGAGACCCAGTACTTC

V: TRBV6-4
J: TRBJ2-1
D: TRBD2
size: NA
CDR3: CASSVSGRAGYNEQFF
DNA: TGTGCCAGCAGTGTTAGCGGGAGGGCCGGGTACAATGAGCAGTTCTTC

V: TRBV28
J: TRBJ1-1
D: NA
size: NA
CDR3: CASSFLEGGASTEAFF
DNA: TGTGCCAGCAGTTTTTTAGAAGGGGGGGCAAGCACTGAAGCTTTCTTT

V: TRBV5-4
J: TRBJ2-7
D: NA
size: once
CDR3: CASSFDRNYEQYF
DNA: TGTGCCAGCAGCTTTGACAGGAACTACGAGCAGTACTTC

V: TRBV7-9
J: TRBJ2-5
D: TRBD2
size: once
CDR3: CASSPTSGRTQETQYF
DNA: TGTGCCAGCAGCCCGACTAGCGGGAGGACCCAAGAGACCCAGTACTTC

V: TRBV7-6
J: TRBJ1-5
D: TRBD1
size: NA
CDR3: CASSQMAGGQAQHF
DNA: TGTGCCAGCAGCCAAATGGCAGGGGGCCAAGCCCAGCATTTT

V: TRBV13
J: TRBJ2-1
D: NA
size: NA
CDR3: CASSLALRGRGEQFF
DNA: TGTGCCAGCAGCTTAGCATTGCGGGGTCGGGGTGAGCAGTTCTTC

V: TRBV2
J: TRBJ1-1
D: TRBD1
size: NA
CDR3: CASASGGPNTEAFF
DNA: TGTGCCAGCGCCTCAGGGGGACCGAACACTGAAGCTTTCTTT

V: TRBV7-1
J: TRBJ2-7
D: NA
size: NA
CDR3: CASRSLIGYEQYF
DNA: TGTGCCAGCAGATCCCTCATTGGGTACGAGCAGTACTTC

V: TRBV6-6
J: TRBJ2-1
D: NA
size: once
CDR3: CASLPRGAVNNEQFF
DNA: TGTGCCAGCCTACCCCGGGGGGCTGTGAACAATGAGCAGTTCTTC

V: TRBV27
J: TRBJ1-1
D: NA
size: NA
CDR3: CASSSDPVGGTEAFF
DNA: TGTGCCAGCAGTTCCGACCCGGTGGGGGGCACTGAAGCTTTCTTT

V: TRBV15
J: TRBJ2-7
D: NA
size: NA
CDR3: CATSRDPSEQYF
DNA: TGTGCCACCAGCAGAGATCCCTCTGAGCAGTACTTC

V: TRBV29-1
J: TRBJ2-1
D: TRBD2
size: NA
CDR3: CSVEGASGRVGYNEQFF
DNA: TGCAGCGTTGAAGGGGCTAGCGGGAGGGTTGGGTACAATGAGCAGTTCTTC

V: TRBV29-1
J: TRBJ1-3
D: NA
size: NA
CDR3: CSVESGVGNTIYF
DNA: TGCAGCGTTGAATCAGGGGTTGGAAACACCATATATTTT

V: TRBV13
J: TRBJ2-7
D: TRBD1
size: NA
CDR3: CASSSGTGTYEQYF
DNA: TGTGCCAGCAGCTCCGGGACAGGCACCTACGAGCAGTACTTC

V: TRBV27
J: TRBJ2-3
D: TRBD2
size: once
CDR3: CASSLASGSSDTQYF
DNA: TGTGCCAGCAGTTTAGCTAGCGGGAGTTCGGATACGCAGTATTTT

V: TRBV7-9
J: TRBJ2-7
D: NA
size: NA
CDR3: CASSLQTPDEQYF
DNA: TGTGCCAGCAGCCTACAGACGCCGGACGAGCAGTACTTC

V: TRBV10-3
J: TRBJ2-2
D: TRBD1
size: NA
CDR3: CAISPRQGAPTGELFF
DNA: TGTGCCATCAGTCCGAGACAGGGGGCGCCCACCGGGGAGCTGTTTTTT

V: TRBV27
J: TRBJ2-3
D: NA
size: NA
CDR3: CASSTHMTGSTDTQYF
DNA: TGTGCCAGCAGTACACACATGACAGGAAGCACAGATACGCAGTATTTT

V: TRBV7-9
J: TRBJ2-7
D: TRBD1
size: NA
CDR3: CASSLTGGTGDYEQYF
DNA: TGTGCCAGCAGCTTGACAGGAGGGACAGGGGACTACGAGCAGTACTTC

V: TRBV18
J: TRBJ2-7
D: NA
size: NA
CDR3: CASSPRGGGEQYF
DNA: TGTGCCAGCTCACCACGAGGGGGTGGAGAGCAGTACTTC

V: TRBV28
J: TRBJ2-2
D: NA
size: NA
CDR3: CASSFPTIASENTGELFF
DNA: TGTGCCAGCAGTTTCCCTACGATAGCAAGCGAGAACACCGGGGAGCTGTTTTTT

V: TRBV9
J: TRBJ2-1
D: TRBD2
size: once
CDR3: CASSGLAGGSYNEQFF
DNA: TGTGCCAGCAGTGGACTAGCGGGAGGCTCCTACAATGAGCAGTTCTTC

V: TRBV13
J: TRBJ2-1
D: TRBD1
size: once
CDR3: CASSRPGTGEVNEQFF
DNA: TGTGCCAGCAGCCGTCCCGGGACAGGGGAAGTCAATGAGCAGTTCTTC

V: TRBV5-1
J: TRBJ2-7
D: NA
size: NA
CDR3: CASSLDSLSYEQYF
DNA: TGCGCCAGCAGCTTGGACAGTCTCTCCTACGAGCAGTACTTC

V: TRBV19
J: TRBJ1-1
D: NA
size: NA
CDR3: CASSIADGTEAFF
DNA: TGTGCCAGTAGTATAGCCGACGGCACTGAAGCTTTCTTT

V: TRBV7-9
J: TRBJ2-4
D: NA
size: NA
CDR3: CASQSASDLAKNIQYF
DNA: TGTGCCAGCCAAAGTGCCAGTGACCTAGCCAAAAACATTCAGTACTTC

V: TRBV11-2
J: TRBJ2-5
D: TRBD2
size: NA
CDR3: CASSPISGTQETQYF
DNA: TGTGCCAGCAGCCCCATTAGCGGGACTCAAGAGACCCAGTACTTC

V: TRBV18
J: TRBJ2-3
D: TRBD1
size: NA
CDR3: CASSPPGAGGSTDTQYF
DNA: TGTGCCAGCTCACCACCGGGGGCAGGGGGAAGCACAGATACGCAGTATTTT

V: TRBV4-1
J: TRBJ2-1
D: NA
size: NA
CDR3: CASSQDPSLYNEQFF
DNA: TGCGCCAGCAGCCAAGATCCTAGCTTGTACAATGAGCAGTTCTTC

V: TRBV19
J: TRBJ1-4
D: TRBD1
size: NA
CDR3: CASRTGRGNEKLFF
DNA: TGTGCCAGTAGAACGGGCAGGGGGAATGAAAAACTGTTTTTT

V: TRBV30
J: TRBJ2-7
D: TRBD2
size: NA
CDR3: CAWTSGSTYEQYF
DNA: TGTGCCTGGACTAGCGGCTCAACCTACGAGCAGTACTTC

V: TRBV19
J: TRBJ1-5
D: TRBD1
size: NA
CDR3: CASSPRDRGLGQPQHF
DNA: TGTGCCAGTAGTCCCCGGGACAGGGGGCTGGGTCAGCCCCAGCATTTT

V: TRBV10-3
J: TRBJ2-3
D: NA
size: NA
CDR3: CAISESGAGRSTDTQYF
DNA: TGTGCCATCAGTGAGTCGGGAGCGGGCCGTAGCACAGATACGCAGTATTTT

V: TRBV10-2
J: TRBJ2-3
D: TRBD2
size: NA
CDR3: CASSPTSAWGHTSTDTQYF
DNA: TGCGCCAGCAGTCCGACTAGCGCGTGGGGACATACTAGCACAGATACGCAGTATTTT

V: TRBV7-6
J: TRBJ2-7
D: NA
size: NA
CDR3: CASSPGTTAYEQYF
DNA: TGTGCCAGCAGCCCAGGGACCACCGCCTACGAGCAGTACTTC

V: TRBV4-3
J: TRBJ2-7
D: NA
size: NA
CDR3: CASSQVTGDEQYF
DNA: TGCGCCAGCAGCCAAGTCACGGGTGACGAGCAGTACTTC

V: TRBV27
J: TRBJ2-6
D: NA
size: NA
CDR3: CASSLGVGAGANVLTF
DNA: TGTGCCAGCAGTTTAGGGGTAGGGGCCGGGGCCAACGTCCTGACTTTC

V: TRBV19
J: TRBJ1-1
D: NA
size: once
CDR3: CASGQGSMNTEAFF
DNA: TGTGCCAGTGGTCAGGGGAGCATGAACACTGAAGCTTTCTTT

V: TRBV11-3
J: TRBJ2-7
D: NA
size: NA
CDR3: CASSLYPGDYEQYF
DNA: TGTGCCAGCAGCTTATACCCAGGGGATTACGAGCAGTACTTC

V: TRBV9
J: TRBJ2-3
D: TRBD2
size: once
CDR3: CASSVGTRRDTQYF
DNA: TGTGCCAGCAGCGTAGGGACTAGACGGGATACGCAGTATTTT

V: TRBV6-1
J: TRBJ1-1
D: NA
size: NA
CDR3: CASRELDNLNTEAFF
DNA: TGTGCCAGCAGGGAGTTGGACAACTTGAACACTGAAGCTTTCTTT

V: TRBV27
J: TRBJ2-7
D: TRBD2
size: NA
CDR3: CASSLTSGSGYEQYF
DNA: TGTGCCAGCAGCCTGACTAGCGGGAGTGGCTACGAGCAGTACTTC

V: TRBV5-5
J: TRBJ1-2
D: NA
size: NA
CDR3: CASSLEGDYYGYTF
DNA: TGTGCCAGCAGCTTGGAGGGGGACTACTATGGCTACACCTTC

V: TRBV10-3
J: TRBJ2-1
D: NA
size: NA
CDR3: CAIRRTDTNEQFF
DNA: TGTGCCATCCGGAGAACGGACACAAATGAGCAGTTCTTC

V: TRBV7-9
J: TRBJ2-7
D: TRBD2
size: NA
CDR3: CASSAGLASYEQYF
DNA: TGTGCCAGCAGCGCCGGACTAGCGAGCTACGAGCAGTACTTC

V: TRBV5-4
J: TRBJ2-7
D: TRBD2
size: NA
CDR3: CASSLSSSGRALEQYF
DNA: TGTGCCAGCAGCTTGTCCTCTAGCGGGAGGGCCCTCGAGCAGTACTTC

V: TRBV7-9
J: TRBJ2-4
D: TRBD2
size: NA
CDR3: CASSLTSGSSKNIQYF
DNA: TGTGCCAGCAGCTTGACTAGCGGGAGTTCCAAAAACATTCAGTACTTC

V: TRBV5-5
J: TRBJ2-1
D: TRBD2
size: NA
CDR3: CASSPGTSEPYNEQFF
DNA: TGTGCCAGCAGCCCCGGGACTAGCGAACCCTACAATGAGCAGTTCTTC

V: TRBV7-9
J: TRBJ1-2
D: TRBD1
size: NA
CDR3: CASSPQLGQGATNYGYTF
DNA: TGTGCCAGCAGCCCCCAACTGGGACAGGGCGCTACTAACTATGGCTACACCTTC

V: TRBV10-3
J: TRBJ1-1
D: NA
size: NA
CDR3: CAISDPPEGQTEAFF
DNA: TGTGCCATCAGTGACCCGCCCGAGGGGCAAACTGAAGCTTTCTTT

V: TRBV29-1
J: TRBJ2-7
D: NA
size: NA
CDR3: CSVEDRSGASYEQYF
DNA: TGCAGCGTTGAAGATCGCTCAGGGGCTTCCTACGAGCAGTACTTC

V: TRBV18
J: TRBJ1-5
D: NA
size: NA
CDR3: CASSPAGYSNQPQHF
DNA: TGTGCCAGCTCACCGGCAGGTTATAGCAATCAGCCCCAGCATTTT

V: TRBV7-9
J: TRBJ2-1
D: TRBD1
size: NA
CDR3: CASSLVEAGTGNEQFF
DNA: TGTGCCAGCAGCTTAGTAGAGGCGGGGACAGGCAATGAGCAGTTCTTC